The next 9 T cell receptor beta chains were all read from a single sample in a study of control samples from healthy donors and cancer patients. Sequencing was performed with immunoSEQ multiplex PCR; in TCRdb, only in-frame clones are kept and a portion is missing. The data contain roughly 26,000 clones, roughly 85% of them singletons. Sequencing was done on a sample of PBMCs. All receptors come from a woman aged 55 to 70 with head and neck cancer.

The J gene is TRBJ2-1, the V gene TRBV14; 14 positions match TRBD2. The germline V gene has CDR1 SGHDN and CDR2 FVKESK. CDR3 length equals 22 residues. Unmatched junction bases numbered 15, after V lost 0 bases and J lost 2 bases. In nucleotides, the CDR3 is TGTGCCAGCAGCCAAGATTTTCGGACTAGCGGGAGGCCCTCAACGGCCTACAATGAGCAGTTCTTC. Its translation: CASSQDFRTSGRPSTAYNEQFF.

The CDR3: CASSRETDTQYF. The CDR3 DNA is TGTGCCAGCAGTCGGGAAACAGATACGCAGTATTTT. This chain joins TRBV2 and TRBJ2-3; D may be TRBD2 (5 bases). The V end was cut by 5 bases, the J end by 3 bases, with 6 bases between. This CDR3 spans 12 amino acids. Germline-derived CDR1 and CDR2 are SNHLY and FYNNEI.

The rearrangement uses TRBV30 and TRBJ1-3; D gene ambiguous. The germline V gene has CDR1 GTSNPN and CDR2 SVGIG (reference sequence). There are 14 residues in the CDR3. Trimming removed 8 bases at V and 0 bases at J, with 14 bases between. CDR3 DNA sequence: TGTGCCCGAGCCGGCTTCGGCTCTGGAAACACCATATATTTT. This encodes CARAGFGSGNTIYF.

This chain connects TRBV9 to TRBJ1-4; TRBD1 matches 9 bases. This CDR3 is 15 amino acids long. Germline lookup yields CDR1 SGDLS and CDR2 YYNGEE. V was pared by 3 bases and J by 7 bases, with 7 bases of the junction left unmatched. CDR3 nucleotides: TGTGCCAGCAGCGCCCGACAGGGGGGGGGTGAAAAACTGTTTTTT. The encoded protein is CASSARQGGGEKLFF.

This chain uses TRBV2 with TRBJ1-2, with D tentatively TRBD1 (6 bases). The CDR3 has 13 residues. With 8 bases removed from V and 1 base from J, the gap between germline ends came to 11 bases. Germline V CDR1 and CDR2: SNHLY, FYNNEI. Here the CDR3 reads CASSLQGNYGYTF. The CDR3 DNA reads TGTGCCAGCTCCCTACAGGGTAACTATGGCTACACCTTC.

V gene TRBV6-2 or TRBV6-3 combines with J gene TRBJ2-3; D possibly corresponds to TRBD1 (6 bases). V was clipped by 0 bases and J by 2 bases, with 15 bases between them. CDR1 is MNHEY and CDR2 is SVGEGT in the germline V gene. The CDR3 has 17 amino acids. The CDR3 nucleotides read TGTGCCAGCAGTTACTCCCCTGGACAGCGATACACAGATACGCAGTATTTT. Amino acid sequence: CASSYSPGQRYTDTQYF.

This clone was recorded only once. The J gene is TRBJ2-2, the V gene TRBV19, with D maybe TRBD2 (5 bases). The CDR3 consists of 14 residues. With 8 bases removed from V and 5 bases from J, the gap between germline ends came to 15 bases. Germline V gene sequence: CDR1 LNHDA, CDR2 SQIVND (reference sequence). The CDR3 DNA is TGTGCCAGTTGTCGACGGGAAAAAACCGGGGAGCTGTTTTTT. Its protein is CASCRREKTGELFF. Combining the CDR3 with reference TRBV19 and TRBJ2-2 gives the whole variable domain DGGITQSPKYLFRKEGQNVTLSCEQNLNHDAMYWYRQDPGQGLRLIYYSQIVNDFQKGDIAEGYSVSREKKESFPLTVTSAQKNPTAFYLCASCRREKTGELFFGEGSRLTVL.

The V call is TRBV7-2, the J call TRBJ2-1; D may match TRBD1 or TRBD2 (5 bases each). Germline lookup yields CDR1 SGHTA and CDR2 FQGNSA. With 2 bases removed from V and 4 bases from J, the gap between germline ends came to 12 bases. The CDR3 extends over 15 amino acids. The CDR3 reads CASSLSRDPYNEQFF. In DNA, the CDR3 is TGTGCCAGCAGCTTATCCAGGGACCCATACAATGAGCAGTTCTTC.

This chain uses TRBV7-8 with TRBJ1-1, with D perhaps TRBD1 (6 bases). The V end lost 2 bases, the J end lost 4 bases, and 11 bases lay between the germline ends. Germline CDR1 is SGHVS and CDR2 is FQNEAQ. There are 14 residues in the CDR3. CDR3 in amino acids: CASSLRGQGTEAFF. The CDR3 nucleotides read TGTGCCAGCAGCTTACGGGGGCAGGGCACTGAAGCTTTCTTT.